This passage covers 29 T cell receptor beta chains from one sample sequenced in a study of shared clonotypes between healthy human individuals. Naive CD8 cells, CD45RO-negative and positively selected for CCR7, excluded terminally differentiated effector memory CD45RA+ cells. Profiled with immunoSEQ multiplex PCR; TCRdb holds only in-frame clones, not every one. Here the sample spans 2 million to 2.5 million clones, about 92% being singletons. Sequenced: naive CD8+ T cells from PBMCs. The receptors shown here come from a man aged 18 to 29 in good health. Some clones in this sample may be carry-over from other donors' samples.

This sequence joins TRBV10-3 and TRBJ2-3; 8 nucleotides align to TRBD2. The length of the CDR3 is 17 residues. The trim removed 0 bases at V and 2 bases at J, leaving 7 bases unmatched. Per germline, CDR1 ENHRY and CDR2 SYGVKD. The DNA of the CDR3 is TGTGCCATCAGTGAGTCGATTGGTAGCGGGACCACAGATACGCAGTATTTT. This gives the protein CAISESIGSGTTDTQYF.

This chain uses TRBV7-2 with TRBJ2-7; 12 bases line up with TRBD2. Germline CDR1 is SGHTA and CDR2 is FQGNSA. V was pared by 5 bases and J by 4 bases, with 9 bases of the junction left unmatched. This CDR3 region has 16 residues. The CDR3: CASSRRLAGEEYEQYF. CDR3 nucleotide sequence: TGTGCCAGCAGCCGCAGACTAGCGGGAGAGGAATACGAGCAGTACTTC.

The V gene is TRBV2, the J gene TRBJ2-7; D not certain. V was shortened by 8 bases and J by 0 bases, with 20 bases between the two germline ends. Per the germline V gene, CDR1 is SNHLY and CDR2 is FYNNEI. CDR3 length equals 16 residues. The CDR3 spells CASLRAQKPFSYEQYF. In DNA, the CDR3 is TGTGCCAGCCTAAGGGCTCAAAAACCTTTCTCCTACGAGCAGTACTTC.

This chain links TRBV9 with TRBJ1-6, with 7 bases aligning to TRBD1. Trimming removed 2 bases from V and 7 bases from J; junction bases left unmatched: 6. The germline CDR1 and CDR2 sequences are SGDLS and YYNGEE. The length of the CDR3 is 15 residues. Here the CDR3 reads CASSVDGTANSPLHF. CDR3 coding DNA: TGTGCCAGCAGCGTTGACGGGACAGCGAATTCACCCCTCCACTTT.

V is TRBV27 and J is TRBJ2-7; weak D call: TRBD2 (6 bases). The CDR3 is 15 amino acids. V was pared by 3 bases and J by 6 bases, with 18 bases between. The germline V gene has CDR1 MNHEY and CDR2 SMNVEV (reference sequence). CDR3 nucleotide sequence: TGTGCCAGCAGTTTGGGTCACGGAGGGATCGGCGAGCAGTACTTC. Its protein product is CASSLGHGGIGEQYF.

The chain carries TRBV5-6 and TRBJ2-1; D is possibly TRBD1 (5 bases). This CDR3 is 14 amino acids long. From germline, CDR1 is SGHDT and CDR2 YYEEEE. V was shortened by 4 bases and J by 7 bases, with 15 bases between the two germline ends. For the CDR3, the DNA is TGTGCCAGCAGCCCTGGACACCTGGGGAATGAGCAGTTCTTC. Residues: CASSPGHLGNEQFF.

This chain links TRBV29-1 with TRBJ2-7; 7 bases map to TRBD2. Trimming at V came to 4 bases and at J to 4 bases, leaving 7 bases not matched to a gene. This CDR3 comprises 13 residues. Germline values: CDR1 SQVTM, CDR2 ANQGSEA. The CDR3 sequence is CSVGGGSLYEQYF. The CDR3 bases are TGCAGCGTTGGCGGGGGATCCCTTTACGAGCAGTACTTC.

The chain is built from TRBV19 and TRBJ1-5; D might be TRBD1 (5 bases). The CDR3 is made up of 15 amino acids. With 2 bases removed from V and 4 bases from J, the gap between germline ends came to 12 bases. Looked up from germline, CDR1 is LNHDA and CDR2 is SQIVND (reference sequence). The CDR3 sequence is CASSIIWGTNQPQHF. The CDR3 nucleotides read TGTGCCAGTAGTATAATCTGGGGCACTAATCAGCCCCAGCATTTT. Full variable domain (remainder filled in from reference TRBV19 and TRBJ1-5): DGGITQSPKYLFRKEGQNVTLSCEQNLNHDAMYWYRQDPGQGLRLIYYSQIVNDFQKGDIAEGYSVSREKKESFPLTVTSAQKNPTAFYLCASSIIWGTNQPQHFGDGTRLSIL.

Note on this clone: A read error may account for a junction end that differs from germline. The rearrangement links TRBV27 to TRBJ2-7; 7 nucleotides line up with TRBD2. Germline CDR1 MNHEY, CDR2 SMNVEV (reference sequence). This CDR3 contains 13 residues. The CDR3 nucleotides read TGTGCCAGCAGTCTCCTAGCGGCGGCAGGTCCCGTTTTC. The encoded protein is CASSLLAAAGPVF.

CDR3: CASSYGILMGEETQYF. The DNA of the CDR3 is TGTGCCAGCAGTTACGGGATCCTCATGGGCGAAGAGACCCAGTACTTC. The chain couples TRBV6-5 to TRBJ2-5; D uncertain. V shed 2 bases and J shed 3 bases, with 16 bases lying between them. CDR1 is MNHEY, CDR2 SVGAGI, per germline. The CDR3 spans 16 residues.

The chain employs TRBV5-1 and TRBJ2-1, with a possible D match to TRBD2 (5 bases). Trimming removed 2 bases at V and 7 bases at J, with 10 bases between. CDR1 is SGHRS, CDR2 YFSETQ, per germline. The CDR3 runs to 13 residues. CDR3 DNA: TGCGCCAGCAGCTTCCCGGGCGGGAATGAGCAGTTCTTC. Its translation: CASSFPGGNEQFF.

Note on this clone: This sample includes further DNA sequences coding for the same CDR3. The chain combines TRBV28 with TRBJ2-7; 7 bases fit TRBD1. The CDR3 totals 14 residues. Looked up from germline, CDR1 is MDHEN and CDR2 is SYDVKM. Trimming removed 6 bases from V and 2 bases from J; junction bases left unmatched: 7. The chain's CDR3 is CASSLETGAYEQYF. As DNA, the CDR3 is TGTGCCAGCAGCCTAGAAACAGGGGCCTACGAGCAGTACTTC.

The chain has TRBV5-1 and TRBJ1-4; the match to TRBD1 covers 7 bases. Germline V lookup: CDR1 SGHRS, CDR2 YFSETQ. V was pared by 4 bases and J by 7 bases, with 10 bases of the junction left unmatched. The CDR3 spans 15 residues. As DNA, the CDR3 is TGCGCCAGCAGCCCCAGAACAGGGGCGGGTGAAAAACTGTTTTTT. Protein product: CASSPRTGAGEKLFF.

The J gene is TRBJ2-1, the V gene TRBV6-4; TRBD2 agrees at 9 bases. CDR1 and CDR2 (germline): MRHNA, SNTAGT. This CDR3 has 16 amino acids. The J segment lost 4 bases and the V segment lost 5 bases, leaving 9 bases of the junction unmatched. The DNA of the CDR3 is TGTGCCAGCAGTCCCGGGCGGGAGGGCATTTACAATGAGCAGTTCTTC. Amino acid sequence: CASSPGREGIYNEQFF.

The V call is TRBV28, the J call TRBJ2-3; 8 nucleotides align to TRBD1. V was clipped by 8 bases and J by 4 bases; unmatched bases: 11. CDR1 is MDHEN, CDR2 SYDVKM, per germline. The CDR3 has 15 amino acids. The CDR3 bases are TGTGCCAGCCCGCCTGACAGGGGAGTATCAGATACGCAGTATTTT. Translating gives CASPPDRGVSDTQYF. Variable domain in full (rest from reference TRBV28 and TRBJ2-3): DVKVTQSSRYLVKRTGEKVFLECVQDMDHENMFWYRQDPGLGLRLIYFSYDVKMKEKGDIPEGYSVSREKKERFSLILESASTNQTSMYLCASPPDRGVSDTQYFGPGTRLTVL.

The chain employs TRBV6-6 and TRBJ2-7, with a weak D call TRBD2 (6 bases). Deletions cut 3 bases from V and 4 bases from J, with 13 bases between. The V gene's germline CDR1 is MNHNY and CDR2 SVGAGI (reference sequence). CDR3 length: 14 residues. This CDR3 is CASSYFGAGYEQYF. CDR3 nucleotide sequence: TGTGCCAGCAGTTATTTTGGGGCGGGGTACGAGCAGTACTTC.

The table lists this clone with a count of one. This chain connects TRBV19 to TRBJ2-1; 16 positions agree with TRBD2. Trimming cost V 3 bases and J 8 bases; bases outside gene matches: 10. The germline V gene encodes CDR1 LNHDA and CDR2 SQIVND (reference sequence). The CDR3 consists of 18 residues. The CDR3 nucleotides read TGTGCCAGTAGTATGATTTCGGGACTAGCGGGAGGGACCGATGAGCAGTTCTTC. Residues: CASSMISGLAGGTDEQFF. The variable domain in full, with the rest retrieved from reference TRBV19 and TRBJ2-1, is DGGITQSPKYLFRKEGQNVTLSCEQNLNHDAMYWYRQDPGQGLRLIYYSQIVNDFQKGDIAEGYSVSREKKESFPLTVTSAQKNPTAFYLCASSMISGLAGGTDEQFFGPGTRLTVL.

This chain links TRBV25-1 with TRBJ2-5; D may be TRBD2 (5 bases). The germline CDR1 and CDR2 sequences are MGHDK and SYGVNS. CDR3 length: 14 residues. V gave up 2 bases and J gave up 9 bases, with 16 bases separating them. The CDR3 DNA reads TGTGCCAGCAGTGAAGAGGAGGTTTGGTTGGCCCAGTACTTC. Its translation is CASSEEEVWLAQYF. The complete variable domain, with remaining parts taken from reference TRBV25-1 and TRBJ2-5, reads EADIYQTPRYLVIGTGKKITLECSQTMGHDKMYWYQQDPGMELHLIHYSYGVNSTEKGDLSSESTVSRIRTEHFPLTLESARPSHTSQYLCASSEEEVWLAQYFGPGTRLLVL.

This chain joins TRBV7-6 and TRBJ2-7, with TRBD2 matching 7 bases. Germline V CDR1 and CDR2: SGHVS, FNYEAQ. The V segment lost 5 bases and the J segment 5 bases; nucleotides outside the gene matches: 6. The CDR3 is 13 amino acids. Written as DNA, the CDR3 is TGTGCCAGCAGCCTACGACTAGCCGACGAGCAGTACTTC. Protein product: CASSLRLADEQYF.

The chain combines TRBV13 with TRBJ2-1, with D unclear. The CDR3 totals 16 residues. From germline, CDR1 is PRHDT and CDR2 FYEKMQ (reference sequence). V gave up 5 bases and J gave up 0 bases, with 14 bases separating them. The CDR3 DNA reads TGTGCCAGCAGCCCAAAGACATTTAGCTCCTACAATGAGCAGTTCTTC. Its translation is CASSPKTFSSYNEQFF.

The chain links TRBV9 to TRBJ2-3, with 11 positions matching TRBD2. Per germline, CDR1 SGDLS and CDR2 YYNGEE. V was clipped by 3 bases and J by 1 base; unmatched bases: 10. This CDR3 spans 18 amino acids. CDR3 residues: CASSDLAGGPSGTDTQYF. CDR3 in DNA: TGTGCCAGCAGCGATTTAGCGGGAGGGCCCTCAGGCACAGATACGCAGTATTTT.

V usage is TRBV27 and J usage is TRBJ2-5; 9 positions match TRBD1. Unmatched junction bases numbered 6, after V lost 7 bases and J lost 3 bases. The CDR3 totals 14 residues. Germline CDR1 reads MNHEY; CDR2 reads SMNVEV (reference sequence). In nucleotides, the CDR3 is TGTGCCAGCATGACAGGGGGGGAAAAAGAGACCCAGTACTTC. Translation gives CASMTGGEKETQYF.

This rearrangement joins TRBV15 to TRBJ2-3; TRBD1 matches 7 bases. This CDR3 contains 16 residues. The germline gives CDR1 LNHNV, CDR2 YYDKDF (reference sequence). V lost 4 bases and J lost 1; bases outside the gene matches: 8. In nucleotides, the CDR3 is TGTGCCACCAGCATCAGACAGGGTATCGGCACAGATACGCAGTATTTT. Protein sequence: CATSIRQGIGTDTQYF. Full variable domain (remainder filled in from reference TRBV15 and TRBJ2-3): DAMVIQNPRYQVTQFGKPVTLSCSQTLNHNVMYWYQQKSSQAPKLLFHYYDKDFNNEADTPDNFQSRRPNTSFCFLDIRSPGLGDTAMYLCATSIRQGIGTDTQYFGPGTRLTVL.

This rearrangement joins TRBV5-4 to TRBJ1-2, with D perhaps matching TRBD1 (5 bases). The CDR3 length is 14 residues. The germline V and J ends were trimmed by 2 bases and 3 bases, with 11 bases remaining between them. Germline values: CDR1 SGHNT, CDR2 YYREEE (reference sequence). In DNA, the CDR3 is TGTGCCAGCAGCTTAGCGGGGCAGGACTATGGCTACACCTTC. Amino acid sequence: CASSLAGQDYGYTF.

The chain employs TRBV4-1 and TRBJ2-1; TRBD2 agrees at 10 bases. Germline CDR1 is MGHRA and CDR2 is YSYEKL. The V and J ends lost 1 base and 10 bases, in that order; junction bases with no gene match: 10. There are 16 residues in the CDR3. This chain's CDR3 is CASSQAYLLAGVEQFF. CDR3 DNA sequence: TGCGCCAGCAGCCAAGCCTACCTTCTAGCGGGAGTAGAGCAGTTCTTC.

The gene calls are TRBV28 and TRBJ1-1, with 7 bases aligning to TRBD1. Germline CDR1 and CDR2: MDHEN and SYDVKM. J was trimmed by 5 bases and V by 6 bases; bases with no gene match: 3. The length of the CDR3 is 12 residues. CDR3 loop: CASSQGETEAFF. CDR3 nucleotide sequence: TGTGCCAGCAGCCAGGGGGAGACTGAAGCTTTCTTT.

This chain connects TRBV7-9 to TRBJ2-7; 9 bases are shared with TRBD1. Trimming took 4 bases from V and 6 from J; bases not matched to a gene: 7. This CDR3 is 14 amino acids long. Germline V gene data show CDR1 as SEHNR and CDR2 as FQNEAQ (reference sequence). Here the CDR3 reads CASSSGQGFPEQYF. The CDR3 DNA is TGTGCCAGCAGCTCTGGACAGGGGTTCCCCGAGCAGTACTTC.

The V and J genes are TRBV28 and TRBJ1-2; tentatively, D is TRBD1 (6 bases). The CDR3 spans 19 residues. Germline-derived CDR1 and CDR2 are MDHEN and SYDVKM. Trimming shortened V by 7 bases and J by 8 bases, and 35 bases separated the two germline ends. Written as DNA, the CDR3 is TGTGCCAGCAAATCTCCCTTGGGGGGGACAAGGATGATGCTTGAGGGCTACACCTTC. It encodes CASKSPLGGTRMMLEGYTF.

The rearrangement links TRBV28 to TRBJ1-2; 8 bases are a match to TRBD1. V was pared by 7 bases and J by 3 bases, with 4 bases of the junction left unmatched. Germline assignment: CDR1 MDHEN and CDR2 SYDVKM. This CDR3 is built from 13 residues. CDR3 sequence reads: CASMKDRDYGYTF. In DNA, the CDR3 is TGTGCCAGCATGAAGGACAGGGACTATGGCTACACCTTC.